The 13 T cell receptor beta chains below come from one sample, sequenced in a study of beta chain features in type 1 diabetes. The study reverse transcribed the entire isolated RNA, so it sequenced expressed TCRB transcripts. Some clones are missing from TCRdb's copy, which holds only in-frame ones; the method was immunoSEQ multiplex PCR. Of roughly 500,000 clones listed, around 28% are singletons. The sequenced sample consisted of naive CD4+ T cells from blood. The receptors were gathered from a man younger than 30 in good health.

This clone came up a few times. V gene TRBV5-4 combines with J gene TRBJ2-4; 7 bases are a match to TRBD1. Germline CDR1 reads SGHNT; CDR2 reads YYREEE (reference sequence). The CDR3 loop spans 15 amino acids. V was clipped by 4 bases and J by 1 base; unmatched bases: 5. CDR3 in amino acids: CASSRGGLAKNIQYF. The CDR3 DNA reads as TGTGCCAGCAGCCGAGGGGGCTTGGCCAAAAACATTCAGTACTTC.

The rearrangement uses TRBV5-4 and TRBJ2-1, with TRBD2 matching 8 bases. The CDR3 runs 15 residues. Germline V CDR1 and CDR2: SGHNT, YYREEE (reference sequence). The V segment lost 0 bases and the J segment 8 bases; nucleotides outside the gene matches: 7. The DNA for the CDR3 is TGTGCCAGCAGCTTGGTCACAGGGCGGGGGGATGAGCAGTTCTTC. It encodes CASSLVTGRGDEQFF.

CDR3 amino acids: CASSKDQPQHF. CDR3 DNA: TGTGCCAGCAGCAAGGATCAGCCCCAGCATTTT. The chain recombines TRBV21-1 with TRBJ1-5. TRBV21-1 is a known pseudogene. The CDR3 runs 11 residues.

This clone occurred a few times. CDR3 bases: TGTGCCACCAGCAGAGATTTACAGCCCTACGAGCAGTACTTC. Residues: CATSRDLQPYEQYF. The rearrangement links TRBV15 to TRBJ2-7; no clear D. The V end lost 0 bases, the J end lost 2 bases, and 8 bases lay between the germline ends. Germline V gives CDR1 LNHNV, CDR2 YYDKDF (reference sequence). The CDR3 sequence is 14 residues long. The complete variable domain, with remaining parts taken from reference TRBV15 and TRBJ2-7, reads DAMVIQNPRYQVTQFGKPVTLSCSQTLNHNVMYWYQQKSSQAPKLLFHYYDKDFNNEADTPDNFQSRRPNTSFCFLDIRSPGLGDTAMYLCATSRDLQPYEQYFGPGTRLTVT.

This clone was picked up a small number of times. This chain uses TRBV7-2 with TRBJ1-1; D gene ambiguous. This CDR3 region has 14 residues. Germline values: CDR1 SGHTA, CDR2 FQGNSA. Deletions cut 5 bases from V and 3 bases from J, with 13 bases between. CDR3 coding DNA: TGTGCCAGCAGCGGCAGGTCGTGGGACACTGAAGCTTTCTTT. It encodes CASSGRSWDTEAFF.

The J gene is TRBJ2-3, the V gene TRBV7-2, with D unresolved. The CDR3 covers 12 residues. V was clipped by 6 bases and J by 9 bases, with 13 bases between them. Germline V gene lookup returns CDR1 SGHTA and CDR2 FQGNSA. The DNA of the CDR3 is TGTGCCAGCAGTTCTCCCGGGCGGACGCAGTATTTT. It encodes CASSSPGRTQYF. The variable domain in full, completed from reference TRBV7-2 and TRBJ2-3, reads GAGVSQSPSNKVTEKGKDVELRCDPISGHTALYWYRQSLGQGLEFLIYFQGNSAPDKSGLPSDRFSAERTGGSVSTLTIQRTQQEDSAVYLCASSSPGRTQYFGPGTRLTVL.

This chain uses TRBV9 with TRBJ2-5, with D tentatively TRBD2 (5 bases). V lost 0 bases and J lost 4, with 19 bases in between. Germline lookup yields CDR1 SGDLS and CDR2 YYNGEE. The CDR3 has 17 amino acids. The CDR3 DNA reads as TGTGCCAGCAGCGTAGCACCCCTTCCGGGAAGCAGAGAGACCCAGTACTTC. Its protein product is CASSVAPLPGSRETQYF.

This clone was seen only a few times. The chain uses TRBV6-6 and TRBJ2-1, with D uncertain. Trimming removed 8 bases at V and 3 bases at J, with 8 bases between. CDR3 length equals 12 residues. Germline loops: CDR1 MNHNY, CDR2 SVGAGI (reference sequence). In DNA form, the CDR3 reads TGTGCCAGCCAGAGCCGCTACAATGAGCAGTTCTTC. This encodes CASQSRYNEQFF.

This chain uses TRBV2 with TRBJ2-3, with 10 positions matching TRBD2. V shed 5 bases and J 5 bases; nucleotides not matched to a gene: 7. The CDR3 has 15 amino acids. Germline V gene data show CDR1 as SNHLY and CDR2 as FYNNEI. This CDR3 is CASSLTSGTRDTQYF. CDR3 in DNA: TGTGCCAGCAGTTTAACTAGCGGGACGAGAGATACGCAGTATTTT.

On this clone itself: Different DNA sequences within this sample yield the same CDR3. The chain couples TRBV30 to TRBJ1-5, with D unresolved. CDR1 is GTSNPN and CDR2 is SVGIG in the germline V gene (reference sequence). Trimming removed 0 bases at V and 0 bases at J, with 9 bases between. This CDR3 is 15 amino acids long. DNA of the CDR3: TGTGCCTGGAGTGTACGCCTAGATAGCAATCAGCCCCAGCATTTT. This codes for CAWSVRLDSNQPQHF.

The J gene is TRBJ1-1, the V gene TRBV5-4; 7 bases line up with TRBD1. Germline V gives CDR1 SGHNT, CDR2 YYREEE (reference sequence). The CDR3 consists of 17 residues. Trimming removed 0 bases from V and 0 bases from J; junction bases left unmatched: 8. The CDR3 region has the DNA TGTGCCAGCAGCTTGGCCAAGACAGGGCTCATGAACACTGAAGCTTTCTTT. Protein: CASSLAKTGLMNTEAFF. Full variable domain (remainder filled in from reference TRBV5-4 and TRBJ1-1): ETGVTQSPTHLIKTRGQQVTLRCSSQSGHNTVSWYQQALGQGPQFIFQYYREEENGRGNFPPRFSGLQFPNYSSELNVNALELDDSALYLCASSLAKTGLMNTEAFFGQGTRLTVV.

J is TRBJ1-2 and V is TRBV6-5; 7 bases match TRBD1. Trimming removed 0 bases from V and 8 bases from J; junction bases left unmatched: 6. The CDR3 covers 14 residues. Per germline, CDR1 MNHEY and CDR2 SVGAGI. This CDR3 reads CASSYSRQGLGYTF. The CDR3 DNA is TGTGCCAGCAGTTACTCGAGACAGGGACTGGGCTACACCTTC.

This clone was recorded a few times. CDR3 amino acids: CSEGGVVGYTF. In DNA, the CDR3 is TGCAGCGAAGGGGGGGTGGTTGGCTACACCTTC. The chain employs TRBV29-1 and TRBJ1-2; perhaps TRBD1 as D (6 bases). The CDR3 runs to 11 residues. The V end lost 7 bases, the J end lost 7 bases, and 13 bases lay between the germline ends. The germline gives CDR1 SQVTM, CDR2 ANQGSEA.